Listed below are T cell receptor beta chains from one sample, sequenced in a study of radiotherapy plus CTLA-4 blockade in lung cancer. Assay: immunoSEQ multiplex PCR; the TCRdb copy retains only in-frame clones and omits some. The sample has 120,000 or so clones; about four fifths are singletons. The sample consisted of peripheral blood, taken from a patient treated with radiotherapy plus ipilimumab. The receptor source for this set is a human donor with non-small cell lung cancer who had a partial response to radiotherapy plus ipilimumab. Each CDR3 is given with its conserved first and last residue. The D gene is left open where the match is weak. Clone sizes are given selectively: once, few, many, or a class where the clone is expanded.

>-|TRBJ1-1|TRBV6-5|-
TGTGCCAGCACCTCCTATAAGGGGGAAGGCACTGAAGCTTTCTTT
CASTSYKGEGTEAFF
>-|TRBJ2-7|TRBV10-3|TRBD1
TGTGCCATCAGTGAGGGGACAGGGTCGACCTACGAGCAGTACTTC
CAISEGTGSTYEQYF
>-|TRBJ1-1|TRBV4-1|TRBD1
TGCGCCAGCAGCCCGGGGACAGGCGGGAACACTGAAGCTTTCTTT
CASSPGTGGNTEAFF
>-|TRBJ1-5|TRBV7-2|TRBD1
TGTGCCAGCAGCTTAGATGCAGGGGGTAATCAGCCCCAGCATTTT
CASSLDAGGNQPQHF
>-|TRBJ1-1|TRBV6-5|-
TGTGCCAGCAGTTACTCTGGGGCCAGTACGAACACTGAAGCTTTCTTT
CASSYSGASTNTEAFF
>-|TRBJ1-6|TRBV19|TRBD1
TGTGCCAGTAGTACCGGGACAGTAAATTCACCCCTCCACTTT
CASSTGTVNSPLHF
>-|TRBJ2-3|TRBV2|-
TGTGCCAGCAGTGGAAGCGCGACGGGTCCTAGGACGCAGTATTTT
CASSGSATGPRTQYF
>-|TRBJ1-3|TRBV5-4|TRBD1
TGTGCCAGCAGCTTGGACAGGGGCTCTGGAAACACCATATATTTT
CASSLDRGSGNTIYF
>-|TRBJ1-1|TRBV28|-
TGTGCCAGCAGTCCTCCGGGGAACACTGAAGCTTTCTTT
CASSPPGNTEAFF
>-|TRBJ1-5|TRBV6-5|-
TGTGCCAGCAGTGAGCGGGACAATCAGCCCCAGCATTTT
CASSERDNQPQHF
>-|TRBJ1-2|TRBV6-1|-
TGTGCCAGCAGTGAATGGCCAGGGTCAAACTATGGCTACACCTTC
CASSEWPGSNYGYTF
>few|TRBJ2-7|TRBV6-5|-
TGTGCCAGCAGTGAACGGCAGGACGAGCAGTACTTC
CASSERQDEQYF
>few|TRBJ2-7|TRBV6-1|TRBD2
TGTGCCAGCAGTGGTCGGGGGGGGAGGTACGAGCAGTACTTC
CASSGRGGRYEQYF
>few|TRBJ1-3|TRBV19|TRBD1
TGTGCCAGTAGTACCGGGACAGGTGGAAACACCATATATTTT
CASSTGTGGNTIYF
>-|TRBJ1-4|TRBV27|TRBD1
TGTGCCAGCACCCCTCAGGCGGACAGGGTGGGTGAAAAACTGTTTTTT
CASTPQADRVGEKLFF